The 20 T cell receptor beta chains below all came from one sample that was sequenced in a study of shared T cell receptors in the human thymus. The assay was immunoSEQ multiplex PCR, and TCRdb's table has in-frame clones only and misses some. The sample lists hundreds of thousands of clones, approximately 87% occurring once. The same data also went into a second study, on human thymus T cells.

The source material was thymocytes. The receptors shown here come from a boy in the first two years of life with a congenital heart defect.

The DNA for the CDR3 is TGTGCCAGCAGTCCCAGGACTTCCCGGTACAATGAGCAGTTCTTC. Its protein is CASSPRTSRYNEQFF. J is TRBJ2-1 and V is TRBV13; possible D gene TRBD2, 5 bases. CDR3 length equals 15 residues. V lost 6 bases to trimming and J lost 4 bases, with 16 bases between them. CDR1 and CDR2 from the germline V gene are PRHDT and FYEKMQ (reference sequence).

The rearrangement uses TRBV5-6 and TRBJ2-1, with 13 bases that match TRBD2. The CDR3 consists of 16 residues. Germline V lookup: CDR1 SGHDT, CDR2 YYEEEE. The trim removed 0 bases at V and 5 bases at J, leaving 2 bases unmatched. The CDR3 nucleotides are TGTGCCAGCAGCTTGGCCGGGACTAGCGGGGACAATGAGCAGTTCTTC. Translating gives CASSLAGTSGDNEQFF.

V and J are TRBV29-1 and TRBJ2-3; the D gene is possibly TRBD2 (7 bases). Germline loops: CDR1 SQVTM, CDR2 ANQGSEA. Deletions cut 3 bases from V and 1 base from J, with 11 bases between. This CDR3 is 14 amino acids long. The DNA for the CDR3 is TGCAGCGTTGAGCGGGGGCCCCGCACAGATACGCAGTATTTT. Its protein is CSVERGPRTDTQYF.

The chain's CDR3 is CASSSDRGRSTEKLFF. DNA of the CDR3: TGTGCCAGCAGCTCGGACAGGGGGCGATCCACTGAAAAACTGTTTTTT. V gene TRBV7-8 combines with J gene TRBJ1-4, with TRBD1 matching over 11 bases. The CDR3 is made up of 16 amino acids. Germline CDR1 is SGHVS and CDR2 is FQNEAQ. V lost 4 bases and J lost 7; bases outside the gene matches: 8.

This chain joins TRBV28 and TRBJ2-1, with 7 nucleotides matching TRBD2. The CDR3 has 14 residues. CDR1 and CDR2 from the germline V gene are MDHEN and SYDVKM. Unmatched junction bases numbered 9, after V lost 4 bases and J lost 9 bases. CDR3 loop: CASSSYLAVCEQFF. CDR3 DNA sequence: TGTGCCAGCAGTTCCTACCTAGCGGTGTGTGAGCAGTTCTTC.

The V call is TRBV6-5, the J call TRBJ1-1; a weak D match, TRBD1 (6 bases). CDR3 length equals 15 residues. Trimming shortened V by 5 bases and J by 0 bases, and 13 bases separated the two germline ends. CDR1 MNHEY and CDR2 SVGAGI come from the germline V gene. CDR3 in DNA: TGTGCCAGCAGTCCCGATGGACAGCTGAACACTGAAGCTTTCTTT. Protein sequence: CASSPDGQLNTEAFF.

This clone was observed a single time. DNA for the CDR3: TGTGCCAGTAGTCTCAATAGCGGGAAACCCCACGAGCAGTACTTC. This codes for CASSLNSGKPHEQYF. This rearrangement joins TRBV19 to TRBJ2-7, with TRBD2 identical over 8 bases. Germline trimming cut 5 bases from V and 5 bases from J; bases unmatched to any gene: 11. The CDR3 has 15 residues. Per germline, CDR1 LNHDA and CDR2 SQIVND (reference sequence). Together with reference TRBV19 and TRBJ2-7, the CDR3 gives the full variable domain: DGGITQSPKYLFRKEGQNVTLSCEQNLNHDAMYWYRQDPGQGLRLIYYSQIVNDFQKGDIAEGYSVSREKKESFPLTVTSAQKNPTAFYLCASSLNSGKPHEQYFGPGTRLTVT.

The genes are TRBV7-9 and TRBJ2-2, with a possible D match to TRBD2 (6 bases). Germline CDR1 and CDR2: SEHNR and FQNEAQ (reference sequence). The CDR3 length is 17 residues. Trimming cost V 1 base and J 4 bases, with 16 bases left between them. The CDR3 sequence: CASSLGRDLHPTGELFF. The CDR3 coding sequence is TGTGCCAGCAGCTTAGGGAGGGACCTTCACCCCACCGGGGAGCTGTTTTTT.

This chain uses TRBV27 with TRBJ2-7; 10 nucleotides match TRBD1. V gave up 7 bases and J gave up 5 bases; unmatched junction bases: 11. CDR3 size: 15 residues. CDR1 MNHEY and CDR2 SMNVEV come from the germline V gene (reference sequence). Written as DNA, the CDR3 is TGTGCCAGCATGAAGGGACAGGGGTCATATGACGAGCAGTACTTC. Translating gives CASMKGQGSYDEQYF.

The rearrangement uses TRBV19 and TRBJ1-5; D remains unclear. The germline V gene encodes CDR1 LNHDA and CDR2 SQIVND (reference sequence). The CDR3 contains 14 residues. The V end lost 7 bases, the J end lost 3 bases, and 13 bases lay between the germline ends. The CDR3 DNA reads TGTGCCAGTACCCCGGGGTGGGTCAATCAGCCCCAGCATTTT. This gives the protein CASTPGWVNQPQHF.

CDR3 in amino acids: CACRDRNYGYTF. CDR3 in DNA: TGTGCCTGCCGGGACAGGAACTATGGCTACACCTTC. This chain joins TRBV30 and TRBJ1-2; TRBD1 matches at 8 bases. Germline V lookup: CDR1 GTSNPN, CDR2 SVGIG (reference sequence). This CDR3 region has 12 residues. Trimming took 6 bases from V and 2 from J; bases not matched to a gene: 2.

The J gene is TRBJ2-7, the V gene TRBV4-3, with TRBD2 matching over 15 bases. The CDR3 consists of 17 residues. Germline CDR1 LGHNA, CDR2 YSLEER. The V segment lost 4 bases and the J segment 3 bases; nucleotides outside the gene matches: 7. The CDR3 nucleotides read TGCGCCAGCAGCCTGGGACTAGCGGGAGGCGGTAGCTACGAGCAGTACTTC. Its translation: CASSLGLAGGGSYEQYF.

The chain has TRBV19 and TRBJ1-1; D may be TRBD1 (6 bases). V lost 3 bases and J 1 base, leaving 15 bases between the germline ends. This CDR3 is 16 amino acids long. In germline, CDR1 is LNHDA, CDR2 SQIVND (reference sequence). CDR3 in DNA: TGTGCCAGTAGTATGTATCCCCGACAGGAGAACACTGAAGCTTTCTTT. It yields the protein CASSMYPRQENTEAFF. Based on the CDR3 plus reference TRBV19 and TRBJ1-1, the full variable domain is DGGITQSPKYLFRKEGQNVTLSCEQNLNHDAMYWYRQDPGQGLRLIYYSQIVNDFQKGDIAEGYSVSREKKESFPLTVTSAQKNPTAFYLCASSMYPRQENTEAFFGQGTRLTVV.

V and J are TRBV6-1 and TRBJ2-7, with 11 nucleotides matching TRBD2. V gave up 0 bases and J gave up 0 bases; unmatched junction bases: 7. The CDR3 runs to 18 residues. The germline V gene has CDR1 MNHNS and CDR2 SASEGT. In DNA form, the CDR3 reads TGTGCCAGCAGTGAAGCGGGTCCTAGCGGGAGGCGCTCCTACGAGCAGTACTTC. Protein product: CASSEAGPSGRRSYEQYF.

J is TRBJ2-3 and V is TRBV5-5; 11 bases are a match to TRBD2. The ends lost 0 bases at V and 2 bases at J; junction bases unmatched: 11. The CDR3 is 19 amino acids. Germline V gene sequence: CDR1 SGHKS, CDR2 YYEKEE (reference sequence). CDR3 region: CASSLGIAGGLLITDTQYF. As DNA, the CDR3 is TGTGCCAGCAGCTTGGGGATAGCGGGAGGGCTGCTTATCACAGATACGCAGTATTTT.

The chain has TRBV5-6 and TRBJ2-1, with 9 bases aligning to TRBD2. The germline CDR1 and CDR2 sequences are SGHDT and YYEEEE. The junction had 6 bases not matched to a gene; V was cut back by 1 base and J by 4 bases. This CDR3 comprises 16 residues. The CDR3 DNA reads as TGTGCCAGCAGCTTGCGCTTGACTAGCGGTTACAATGAGCAGTTCTTC. It translates to CASSLRLTSGYNEQFF.

This rearrangement joins TRBV6-5 to TRBJ2-2; the match to TRBD1 covers 10 bases. The germline V gene encodes CDR1 MNHEY and CDR2 SVGAGI. The CDR3 is 15 residues long. Trimming took 10 bases from V and 5 from J; bases not matched to a gene: 10. The CDR3, as DNA: TGTGCCACCACCCCCGCGGGACAGGGGACCGGGGAGCTGTTTTTT. It yields the protein CATTPAGQGTGELFF.

The chain links TRBV5-1 to TRBJ2-1; 13 bases match TRBD2. This CDR3 has 19 amino acids. Per the germline V gene, CDR1 is SGHRS and CDR2 is YFSETQ. V lost 3 bases to trimming and J lost 2 bases; unmatched junction nucleotides: 11. CDR3 in DNA: TGCGCCAGCAGCTGGAAAGGACTAGCGGGAGTAGGAACCTACAATGAGCAGTTCTTC. Its protein is CASSWKGLAGVGTYNEQFF. The full variable domain, rest sourced from reference TRBV5-1 and TRBJ2-1, is KAGVTQTPRYLIKTRGQQVTLSCSPISGHRSVSWYQQTPGQGLQFLFEYFSETQRNKGNFPGRFSGRQFSNSRSEMNVSTLELGDSALYLCASSWKGLAGVGTYNEQFFGPGTRLTVL.

The V gene is TRBV5-1, the J gene TRBJ1-4, with D uncertain. This CDR3 is 17 amino acids long. Between the trimmed V and J ends, which lost 1 base and 0 bases, there was a span of 13 bases. Germline-derived CDR1 and CDR2 are SGHRS and YFSETQ. CDR3 sequence reads: CASSLNWPTATNEKLFF. The CDR3, as DNA: TGCGCCAGCAGCTTGAACTGGCCGACTGCAACTAATGAAAAACTGTTTTTT. Together with reference TRBV5-1 and TRBJ1-4, the CDR3 gives the full variable domain: KAGVTQTPRYLIKTRGQQVTLSCSPISGHRSVSWYQQTPGQGLQFLFEYFSETQRNKGNFPGRFSGRQFSNSRSEMNVSTLELGDSALYLCASSLNWPTATNEKLFFGSGTQLSVL.

V and J are TRBV5-4 and TRBJ2-7, with 10 positions matching TRBD1. J lost 5 bases, V lost 4 bases, and 6 bases had no gene match. From germline, CDR1 is SGHNT and CDR2 YYREEE (reference sequence). The CDR3 is made up of 14 amino acids. The CDR3 reads CASSLGQGSNEQYF. In DNA, the CDR3 is TGTGCCAGCAGCCTGGGACAGGGGAGCAACGAGCAGTACTTC.